Presented here are 4 T cell receptor beta chains from one specimen sequenced in a study of OX40 agonist ivuxolimab in advanced cancers. Assay: immunoSEQ multiplex PCR; the TCRdb copy retains only in-frame clones and omits some. The data show about 46,000 clones, approximately 84% seen once. The sample was CD4+ or CD8+ T cells sorted from blood, taken in a trial of the OX40 agonist ivuxolimab. The origin of the receptors is an adult with an advanced solid tumor such as melanoma, head and neck, liver or kidney cancer.

For the CDR3, the DNA is TGCACCAGCAGCCAAGATGCGCGGGGGGCCGTAACCGGGGAGCTGTTTTTT. The encoded protein is CTSSQDARGAVTGELFF. J is TRBJ2-2 and V is TRBV1; the table calls TRBD2, which could not be checked here. TRBV1 is a documented pseudogene. CDR3 length: 17 amino acids.

The rearrangement uses TRBV6-5 and TRBJ2-1, with 7 bases lining up with TRBD2. The V segment lost 7 bases and the J segment 8 bases; nucleotides outside the gene matches: 14. Per germline, CDR1 MNHEY and CDR2 SVGAGI. There are 15 residues in the CDR3. CDR3 DNA sequence: TGTGCCAGCAACAGCGGGGTGCCTAGTGGGGATGAGCAGTTCTTC. It is translated as CASNSGVPSGDEQFF.

Only a few counts were recorded for this clone. V gene TRBV19 combines with J gene TRBJ2-3, with a possible D match to TRBD2 (5 bases). CDR1 is LNHDA and CDR2 is SQIVND in the germline V gene (reference sequence). The CDR3 has 16 amino acids. Between the trimmed V and J ends, which lost 4 bases and 0 bases, there was a span of 14 bases. CDR3 coding DNA: TGTGCCAGTAGTACCCATCCTTCGGGGAGCACAGATACGCAGTATTTT. Translation: CASSTHPSGSTDTQYF. Looking up the rest from reference TRBV19 and TRBJ2-3 gives the full variable domain: DGGITQSPKYLFRKEGQNVTLSCEQNLNHDAMYWYRQDPGQGLRLIYYSQIVNDFQKGDIAEGYSVSREKKESFPLTVTSAQKNPTAFYLCASSTHPSGSTDTQYFGPGTRLTVL.

The rearrangement joins TRBV4-1 to TRBJ2-2; no firm D call. Germline CDR1 reads MGHRA; CDR2 reads YSYEKL. This CDR3 is built from 15 residues. The V end lost 1 base, the J end lost 4 bases, and 10 bases lay between the germline ends. The CDR3 is CASSQAERATGELFF. The DNA for the CDR3 is TGCGCCAGCAGCCAAGCGGAGCGAGCCACCGGGGAGCTGTTTTTT.